Listed here are 8 T cell receptor beta chains from one sample, sequenced in a study of T cell responses to AZD1222 COVID-19 vaccine. Sequencing was performed with immunoSEQ multiplex PCR; in TCRdb, only in-frame clones are kept and a portion is missing. The data hold fewer than 150,000 clones, with 85% to 95% observed a single time. Source: peripheral blood, taken on day 0 of AZD1222 vaccination. These receptors originate from an adult in good health.

The CDR3 DNA reads TGTGCCAGCAGTCAACAGGTTTCTGAGCAGTACTTC. Translating gives CASSQQVSEQYF. The chain employs TRBV2 and TRBJ2-7; perhaps TRBD1 as D (5 bases). Trimming removed 5 bases from V and 7 bases from J, with 12 bases in between. The CDR3 sequence is 12 residues long. Germline V CDR1 and CDR2: SNHLY, FYNNEI. Looking up the rest from reference TRBV2 and TRBJ2-7 gives the full variable domain: EPEVTQTPSHQVTQMGQEVILRCVPISNHLYFYWYRQILGQKVEFLVSFYNNEISEKSEIFDDQFSVERPDGSNFTLKIRSTKLEDSAMYFCASSQQVSEQYFGPGTRLTVT.

This clone occurred once. The chain combines TRBV23-1 with TRBJ1-1; the D gene is possibly TRBD1 (6 bases). TRBV23-1 is assigned to the ORF class and has an uncertain function. CDR3 length equals 15 residues. With 2 bases removed from V and 4 bases from J, the gap between germline ends came to 14 bases. CDR3 nucleotide sequence: TGCGCCAGCAGTCAAATCGGGGGCGTAATCACTGAAGCTTTCTTT. This encodes CASSQIGGVITEAFF.

The chain links TRBV3-1 (or the pseudogene TRBV3-2) to TRBJ1-6; D gene ambiguous. This CDR3 has 14 amino acids. Germline lookup yields CDR1 LGHDT and CDR2 YNNKEL (reference sequence). The germline V and J ends were trimmed by 4 bases and 7 bases, with 11 bases remaining between them. The CDR3 region is CASSREAWNSPLHF. The CDR3 nucleotides read TGTGCCAGCAGCCGGGAGGCATGGAATTCACCCCTCCACTTT.

J is TRBJ1-2 and V is TRBV7-9; tentative D call: TRBD1 (6 bases). The CDR3 is 12 residues long. Germline V lookup: CDR1 SEHNR, CDR2 FQNEAQ (reference sequence). With 5 bases removed from V and 7 bases from J, the gap between germline ends came to 11 bases. CDR3: CASSPGAVGYTF. DNA of the CDR3: TGTGCCAGCAGCCCAGGGGCGGTTGGCTACACCTTC.

This chain links TRBV7-9 with TRBJ1-2; the D gene is possibly TRBD1 (6 bases). This CDR3 spans 13 amino acids. The germline CDR1 and CDR2 sequences are SEHNR and FQNEAQ (reference sequence). Trimming removed 1 base from V and 8 bases from J, with 11 bases in between. The CDR3 is CASSLDGGGGYTF. CDR3 in DNA: TGTGCCAGCAGCTTAGACGGGGGCGGCGGCTACACCTTC.

For the CDR3, the DNA is TGTGCCAGCAGTTTAAATCCGGGCACTGAAGCTTTCTTT. It specifies CASSLNPGTEAFF. The rearrangement links TRBV12-3 or TRBV12-4 to TRBJ1-1; D gene unclear. Trimming shortened V by 2 bases and J by 4 bases, and 8 bases separated the two germline ends. The length of the CDR3 is 13 residues.

V gene TRBV5-1 combines with J gene TRBJ1-3; the D is unclear. V lost 4 bases to trimming and J lost 0 bases, with 8 bases between them. Germline CDR1 is SGHRS and CDR2 is YFSETQ. CDR3 length: 14 amino acids. In DNA form, the CDR3 reads TGCGCCAGCAGCGGCGGGGTCTCTGGAAACACCATATATTTT. The encoded protein is CASSGGVSGNTIYF.

This sequence joins TRBV27 and TRBJ1-2; TRBD1 aligns across 8 bases. The CDR3 is 13 residues long. Trimming removed 5 bases from V and 8 bases from J; junction bases left unmatched: 7. CDR1 is MNHEY, CDR2 SMNVEV, per germline (reference sequence). Written as DNA, the CDR3 is TGTGCCAGCAGTCTCGGACAGGGAGAGGGCTACACCTTC. Amino acids: CASSLGQGEGYTF.